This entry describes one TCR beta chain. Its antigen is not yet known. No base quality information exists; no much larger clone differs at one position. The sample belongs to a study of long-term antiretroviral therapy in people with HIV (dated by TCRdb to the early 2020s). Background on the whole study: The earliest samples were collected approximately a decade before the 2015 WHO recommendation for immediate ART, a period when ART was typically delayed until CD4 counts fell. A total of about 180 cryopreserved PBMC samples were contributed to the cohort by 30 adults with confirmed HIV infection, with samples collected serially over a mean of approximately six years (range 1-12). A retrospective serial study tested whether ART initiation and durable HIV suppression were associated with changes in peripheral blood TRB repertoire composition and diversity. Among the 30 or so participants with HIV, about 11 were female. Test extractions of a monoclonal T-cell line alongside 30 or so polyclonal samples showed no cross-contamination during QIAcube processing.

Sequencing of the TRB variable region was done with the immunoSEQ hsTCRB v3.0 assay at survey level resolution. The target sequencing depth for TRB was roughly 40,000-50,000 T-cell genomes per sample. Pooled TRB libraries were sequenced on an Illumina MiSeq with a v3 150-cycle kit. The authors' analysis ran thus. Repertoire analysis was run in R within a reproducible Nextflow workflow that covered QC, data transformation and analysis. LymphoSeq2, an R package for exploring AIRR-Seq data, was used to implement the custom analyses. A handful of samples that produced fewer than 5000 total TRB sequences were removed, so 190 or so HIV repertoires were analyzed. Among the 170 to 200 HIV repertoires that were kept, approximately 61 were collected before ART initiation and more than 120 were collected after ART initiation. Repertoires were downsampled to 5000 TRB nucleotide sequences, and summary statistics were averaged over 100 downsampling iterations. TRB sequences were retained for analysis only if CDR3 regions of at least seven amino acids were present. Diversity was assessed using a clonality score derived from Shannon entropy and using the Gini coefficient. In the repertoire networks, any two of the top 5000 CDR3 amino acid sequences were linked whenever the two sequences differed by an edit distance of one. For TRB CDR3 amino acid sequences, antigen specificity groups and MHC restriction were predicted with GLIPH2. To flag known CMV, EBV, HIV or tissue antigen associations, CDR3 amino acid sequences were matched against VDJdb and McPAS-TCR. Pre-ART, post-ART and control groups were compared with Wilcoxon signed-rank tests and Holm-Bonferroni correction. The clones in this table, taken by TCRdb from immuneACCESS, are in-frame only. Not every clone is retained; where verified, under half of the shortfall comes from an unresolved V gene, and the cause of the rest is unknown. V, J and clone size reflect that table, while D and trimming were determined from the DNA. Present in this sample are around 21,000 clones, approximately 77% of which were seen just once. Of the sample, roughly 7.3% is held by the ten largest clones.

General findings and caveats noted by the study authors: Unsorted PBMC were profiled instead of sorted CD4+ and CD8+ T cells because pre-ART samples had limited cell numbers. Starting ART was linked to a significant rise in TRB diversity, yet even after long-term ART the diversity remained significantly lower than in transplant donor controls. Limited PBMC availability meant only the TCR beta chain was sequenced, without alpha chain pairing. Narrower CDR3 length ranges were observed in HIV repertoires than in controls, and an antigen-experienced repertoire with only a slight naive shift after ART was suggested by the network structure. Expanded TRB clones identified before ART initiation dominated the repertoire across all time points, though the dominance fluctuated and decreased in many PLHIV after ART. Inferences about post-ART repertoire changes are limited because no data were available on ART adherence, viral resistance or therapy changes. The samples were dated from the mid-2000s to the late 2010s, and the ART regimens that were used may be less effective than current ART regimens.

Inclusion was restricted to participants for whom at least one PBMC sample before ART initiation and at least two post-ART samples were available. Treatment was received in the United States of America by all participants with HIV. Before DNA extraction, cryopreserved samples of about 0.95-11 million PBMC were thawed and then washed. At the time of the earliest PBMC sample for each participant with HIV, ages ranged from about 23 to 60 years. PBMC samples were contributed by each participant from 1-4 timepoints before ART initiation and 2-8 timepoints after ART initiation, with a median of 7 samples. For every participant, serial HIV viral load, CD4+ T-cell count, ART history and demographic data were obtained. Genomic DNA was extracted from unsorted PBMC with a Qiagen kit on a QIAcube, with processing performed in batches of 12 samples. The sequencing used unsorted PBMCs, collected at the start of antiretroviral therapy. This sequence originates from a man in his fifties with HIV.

The CDR3: CARSLKTSGGSYEQYF. The DNA sequence follows: TGTGCCAGAAGCTTAAAGACTAGCGGGGGGTCTTACGAGCAGTACTTC. The sequence is built from TRBV7-5 and TRBJ2-7; the tabulated D call, TRBD2, remains unverified against the DNA. TRBV7-5 is a pseudogene. The CDR3 contains 16 residues, cysteine and phenylalanine counted. Only the CDR3 part of the read is kept: 48 bases, read in frame from the first base.